The sequence of this T cell receptor (beta chain) was determined in a study of blood T cell repertoires in COVID-19. Study overall: T cells, B-cell-depleted T cells, or PBMCs supplied cDNA or gDNA.

Data came from immunoSEQ multiplex PCR; TCRdb stores just in-frame clones and leaves some out. Of 200,000 to 250,000 clones in the sample, around four fifths were seen once. The Seattle patients joined while their infection was active and were tracked longitudinally afterward. Specimen: peripheral blood. The source of this sequence is a woman aged 80 or over with COVID-19, enrolled during active disease.

For the CDR3, the DNA is TGTGCCAGTAGTCACACTCGTGGGGCAGGCAGCAATGAAAAACTGTTTTTT. This translates into CASSHTRGAGSNEKLFF. The chain links TRBV19 to TRBJ1-4; weak D call: TRBD1 (5 bases). Trimming took off 5 bases at V and 5 bases at J, with 21 bases between the two ends. The CDR3 sequence is 17 residues long. CDR1 and CDR2 from the germline V gene are LNHDA and SQIVND (reference sequence).